The clone carrying this T cell receptor beta chain was recorded only once. Its antigen is still unknown. These data come from a study of cytomegalovirus exposure and HLA in healthy donors. Here immunoSEQ multiplex PCR was the method, and the copy in TCRdb shows in-frame clones only, minus some. The table lists more than 100,000 clones, more than 70% of them singletons. General study results and limits: Listed as cytomegalovirus-associated were about 160 TCR beta chains. Rare TCR sequences dominated, though some public TCRs recurred in many donors. The authors confirmed in vitro that three CMV-associated chains were specific for CMV antigens.

Germline lookup yields CDR1 KGHSH and CDR2 LQKENI. The CDR3 totals 15 residues. The junction had 2 bases not matched to a gene; V was cut back by 3 bases and J by 0 bases. The sequenced sample consisted of PBMCs. J is TRBJ2-3 and V is TRBV18; TRBD2 matches at 8 bases. The sequence derives from a man younger than 45 in good health and CMV-seronegative. CDR3 region: CASSPTGGSTDTQYF. The DNA of the CDR3 is TGTGCCAGCTCACCCACGGGAGGGAGCACAGATACGCAGTATTTT.